Sequencing of this TCR beta chain was carried out in a study of cytomegalovirus exposure and HLA in healthy donors. On the study more broadly: Previous work identified 90 million to 130 million unique TCR beta sequences from about 179 million T cells.

Regarding this clone: What it binds is not known.

The study ran its PCR with 60 Vbeta and 13 Jbeta primers. Using immunoSEQ multiplex PCR, the repertoire was profiled, and TCRdb retains in-frame clones only, with some absent. The sample holds roughly 250,000 clones, approximately 84% seen once. Per germline, CDR1 MNHEY and CDR2 SVGAGI. The CDR3 is 14 amino acids. The V end lost 6 bases, the J end lost 1 base, and 12 bases lay between the germline ends. Study results and limitations: In a later analysis, DRB1 alleles had the most associated TCRs; HLA-C alleles the fewest. In most subjects, TCR beta sequences reportedly gave accurate predictions of HLA-A and HLA-B alleles.

The TCR was taken from a woman in her forties in good health and CMV-seropositive. J is TRBJ1-1 and V is TRBV6-5, with D maybe TRBD1 (5 bases). What was sequenced was PBMCs. CDR3 DNA sequence: TGTGCCAGCAGGGGAACTCAGGGGAACACTGAAGCTTTCTTT. It encodes CASRGTQGNTEAFF.